Listed here are 20 T cell receptor beta chains from one sample, sequenced in a study of Ad26.COV2.S vaccination and SARS-CoV-2 variants. Regarding treatment: around 19 received Ad26.COV2.S at low or high dose, single or two shots; 5 received placebo; per-sample allocation not given. At day 63 after the first vaccine or placebo injection, samples were drawn. Only in-frame clones appear in the TCRdb table, and some are missing; sequencing was by immunoSEQ multiplex PCR. The sample lists under 550,000 clones, 75% to 95% occurring once. The sample here was peripheral blood, taken in a trial of Ad26.COV2.S vaccine versus placebo. All receptors derive from a person aged 18 to 65 who received the Ad26.COV2.S COVID-19 vaccine or a placebo.

The V call is TRBV9, the J call TRBJ2-3; maybe TRBD1 (6 bases). Between the trimmed V and J ends, which lost 3 bases and 0 bases, there was a span of 14 bases. Per the germline V gene, CDR1 is SGDLS and CDR2 is YYNGEE. CDR3 length: 16 residues. CDR3: CASSAWTVSSTDTQYF. For the CDR3, the DNA is TGTGCCAGCAGCGCATGGACAGTTTCTAGCACAGATACGCAGTATTTT.

The chain couples TRBV29-1 to TRBJ2-5; tentatively, D is TRBD1 (6 bases). The V end was cut by 4 bases, the J end by 4 bases, with 16 bases between. Germline CDR1 and CDR2: SQVTM and ANQGSEA. The CDR3 sequence is 14 residues long. The CDR3 here is CSVVGDNYRETQYF. The CDR3 DNA follows: TGCAGCGTTGTAGGGGACAACTATAGAGAGACCCAGTACTTC.

This clone was picked up a small number of times. The chain recombines TRBV10-1 with TRBJ2-2, with no clear D. The CDR3 sequence is 13 residues long. Trimming took 4 bases from V and 5 from J, leaving 8 bases between them. Germline values: CDR1 WNHNN, CDR2 SYGVQD (reference sequence). This CDR3 reads CASSVKATGELFF. The CDR3 DNA follows: TGCGCCAGCAGTGTTAAAGCGACCGGGGAGCTGTTTTTT.

The rearrangement uses TRBV6-2 or TRBV6-3 and TRBJ2-1, with TRBD2 matching over 13 bases. Germline-derived CDR1 and CDR2 are MNHEY and SVGEGT. CDR3 length equals 17 residues. V trimming: 5 bases; J trimming: 0 bases; junction bases outside the gene matches: 4. The DNA of the CDR3 is TGTGCCAGCAGTCTGGGACTAGCGGGGCACTCCTACAATGAGCAGTTCTTC. This translates into CASSLGLAGHSYNEQFF.

This clone was seen once. This chain links TRBV7-3 with TRBJ1-5; 8 nucleotides line up with TRBD1. Trimming removed 8 bases from V and 4 bases from J; junction bases left unmatched: 4. The CDR3 has 13 residues. Germline V gene sequence: CDR1 SGHTA, CDR2 FQGTGA. The CDR3 here is CASATGGNQPQHF. The CDR3 DNA is TGTGCCAGCGCCACAGGGGGGAATCAGCCCCAGCATTTT.

This rearrangement joins TRBV5-6 to TRBJ1-2; 8 nucleotides align to TRBD1. This CDR3 has 15 amino acids. With V trimmed by 0 bases and J by 8 bases, 9 bases remained unmatched. From germline, CDR1 is SGHDT and CDR2 YYEEEE. The CDR3 loop is CASSLGTGLGQGYTF. The CDR3 nucleotides are TGTGCCAGCAGCTTGGGGACAGGGCTTGGTCAGGGCTACACCTTC.

V gene TRBV28 combines with J gene TRBJ1-1, with TRBD1 matching over 7 bases. Germline V gene lookup returns CDR1 MDHEN and CDR2 SYDVKM. This CDR3 contains 15 residues. The V segment lost 3 bases and the J segment 5 bases; nucleotides outside the gene matches: 9. This CDR3 reads CASSFQGVGRTEAFF. The DNA for the CDR3 is TGTGCCAGCAGTTTTCAGGGGGTGGGGAGAACTGAAGCTTTCTTT.

This chain joins TRBV5-4 and TRBJ1-5; no reliable D call. The CDR3 loop spans 16 amino acids. Germline assignment: CDR1 SGHNT and CDR2 YYREEE (reference sequence). V was pared by 0 bases and J by 0 bases, with 10 bases between. CDR3 protein: CASSLDGVYSNQPQHF. Here the CDR3 DNA reads TGTGCCAGCAGCTTGGATGGGGTATATAGCAATCAGCCCCAGCATTTT. The full variable domain, with the rest looked up from reference TRBV5-4 and TRBJ1-5, is ETGVTQSPTHLIKTRGQQVTLRCSSQSGHNTVSWYQQALGQGPQFIFQYYREEENGRGNFPPRFSGLQFPNYSSELNVNALELDDSALYLCASSLDGVYSNQPQHFGDGTRLSIL.

V is TRBV6-2 or TRBV6-3 and J is TRBJ1-5, with D maybe TRBD1 (6 bases). CDR1 is MNHEY and CDR2 is SVGEGT in the germline V gene. This CDR3 spans 15 amino acids. Trimming took off 2 bases at V and 4 bases at J, with 12 bases between the two ends. Here the CDR3 DNA reads TGTGCCAGCAGTTACCGCAGGGGAATGAATCAGCCCCAGCATTTT. The encoded protein is CASSYRRGMNQPQHF.

The genes are TRBV5-6 and TRBJ2-7; TRBD1 aligns across 7 bases. V lost 4 bases to trimming and J lost 5 bases; unmatched junction nucleotides: 6. The CDR3 extends over 13 amino acids. Germline CDR1 is SGHDT and CDR2 is YYEEEE. DNA of the CDR3: TGTGCCAGCAGCCCACTACAGGGGAACGAGCAGTACTTC. Its protein product is CASSPLQGNEQYF.

This chain connects TRBV4-3 to TRBJ2-7; TRBD2 aligns across 7 bases. The CDR3 is 16 amino acids. Unmatched junction bases numbered 10, after V lost 0 bases and J lost 5 bases. Per the germline V gene, CDR1 is LGHNA and CDR2 is YSLEER. The CDR3 sequence is CASSQDLPGGIHEQYF. CDR3 bases: TGCGCCAGCAGCCAAGATCTGCCGGGAGGTATCCACGAGCAGTACTTC.

This chain connects TRBV18 to TRBJ2-2; a possible D gene is TRBD1 (6 bases). Germline V CDR1 and CDR2: KGHSH, LQKENI. With 3 bases removed from V and 2 bases from J, the gap between germline ends came to 7 bases. CDR3 size: 14 residues. The CDR3 protein is CASSPGHNTGELFF. As DNA, the CDR3 is TGTGCCAGCTCACCGGGACACAACACCGGGGAGCTGTTTTTT.

The chain recombines TRBV30 with TRBJ1-2, with D tentatively TRBD1 (6 bases). The CDR3 sequence is 13 residues long. Germline assignment: CDR1 GTSNPN and CDR2 SVGIG (reference sequence). V lost 5 bases and J lost 8, with 18 bases in between. This CDR3 reads CAWHTGRSDGYTF. CDR3 DNA sequence: TGTGCCTGGCACACAGGGAGATCGGACGGCTACACCTTC.

The chain employs TRBV30 and TRBJ2-5, with D unclear. Trimming took off 0 bases at V and 2 bases at J, with 7 bases between the two ends. The CDR3 is 13 residues long. Germline-derived CDR1 and CDR2 are GTSNPN and SVGIG (reference sequence). The CDR3 DNA follows: TGTGCCTGGAGTGTCCTATTTCAAGAGACCCAGTACTTC. Translated, it gives CAWSVLFQETQYF.

V is TRBV7-2 and J is TRBJ2-3; no clear D gene. This CDR3 contains 11 residues. The V end was cut by 5 bases, the J end by 6 bases, with 6 bases between. In germline, CDR1 is SGHTA, CDR2 FQGNSA. The CDR3 here is CASSRMDTQYF. CDR3 nucleotides: TGTGCCAGCAGCCGGATGGATACGCAGTATTTT.

This chain links TRBV20-1 with TRBJ2-5; 7 bases match TRBD2. The CDR3 runs to 11 residues. CDR1 is DFQATT and CDR2 is SNEGSKA in the germline V gene (reference sequence). After removal of 6 bases from V and 5 bases from J, the junction contained 3 bases not matched to a gene. This CDR3 is CSAAGGETQYF. CDR3 in DNA: TGCAGTGCAGCCGGGGGGGAGACCCAGTACTTC.

The rearrangement joins TRBV7-6 to TRBJ2-7; 9 nucleotides agree with TRBD2. Trimming took 1 base from V and 2 from J; bases not matched to a gene: 3. CDR3 length equals 15 residues. Germline CDR1 and CDR2: SGHVS and FNYEAQ. In nucleotides, the CDR3 is TGTGCCAGCAGCTTAGTTAGCGGGAGCACCTACGAGCAGTACTTC. Its translation is CASSLVSGSTYEQYF.

This chain uses TRBV5-6 with TRBJ2-1, with 9 bases matching TRBD2. Germline-derived CDR1 and CDR2 are SGHDT and YYEEEE. The CDR3 has 17 amino acids. With 2 bases clipped from V and 0 bases from J, the junction kept 6 bases outside the gene matches. The CDR3 loop is CASSFRLAVISYNEQFF. CDR3 bases: TGTGCCAGCAGCTTTAGACTAGCGGTAATCTCCTACAATGAGCAGTTCTTC.

The rearrangement joins TRBV12-3 or TRBV12-4 to TRBJ2-5; the D gene is possibly TRBD2 (6 bases). Trimming stripped 6 bases from V and 7 bases from J, with 15 bases between. The CDR3 is 13 amino acids. The CDR3 loop is CASRFGSHGTQYF. The CDR3, as DNA: TGTGCCAGCAGGTTCGGGAGTCATGGGACCCAGTACTTC.

The chain uses TRBV12-3 or TRBV12-4 and TRBJ2-1, with D tentatively TRBD1 (5 bases). The CDR3 length is 12 residues. Trimming removed 1 base at V and 12 bases at J, with 10 bases between. CDR3: CASSLDRIRQFF. In nucleotides, the CDR3 is TGTGCCAGCAGTTTAGACAGGATTAGGCAGTTCTTC.